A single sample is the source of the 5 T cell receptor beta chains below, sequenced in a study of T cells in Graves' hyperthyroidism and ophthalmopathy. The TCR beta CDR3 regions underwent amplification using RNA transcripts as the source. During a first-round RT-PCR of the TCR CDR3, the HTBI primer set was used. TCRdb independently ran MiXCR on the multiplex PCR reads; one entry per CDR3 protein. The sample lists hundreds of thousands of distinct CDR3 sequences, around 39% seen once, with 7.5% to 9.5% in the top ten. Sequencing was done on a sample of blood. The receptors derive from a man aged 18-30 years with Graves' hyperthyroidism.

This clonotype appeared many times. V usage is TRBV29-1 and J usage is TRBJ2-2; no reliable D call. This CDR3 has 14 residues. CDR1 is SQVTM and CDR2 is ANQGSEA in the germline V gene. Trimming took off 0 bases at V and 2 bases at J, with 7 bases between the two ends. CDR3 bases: TGCAGCGTTGAAGAAGACGGTAACACCGGGGAGCTGTTTTTT. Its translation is CSVEEDGNTGELFF.

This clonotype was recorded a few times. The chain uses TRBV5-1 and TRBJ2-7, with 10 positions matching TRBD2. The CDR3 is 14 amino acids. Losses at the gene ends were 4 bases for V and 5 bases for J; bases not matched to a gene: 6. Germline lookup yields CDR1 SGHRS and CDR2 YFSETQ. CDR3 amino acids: CASSKSGGANEQYF. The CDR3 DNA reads TGCGCCAGCAGCAAGAGCGGGGGGGCCAACGAGCAGTACTTC.

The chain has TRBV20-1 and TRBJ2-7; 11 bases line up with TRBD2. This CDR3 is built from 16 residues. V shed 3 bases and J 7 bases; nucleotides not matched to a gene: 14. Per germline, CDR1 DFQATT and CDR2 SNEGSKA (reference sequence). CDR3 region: CSARGGLLAGGAEQYF. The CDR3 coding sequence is TGCAGTGCTAGGGGAGGGTTGCTAGCGGGGGGCGCAGAGCAGTACTTC.

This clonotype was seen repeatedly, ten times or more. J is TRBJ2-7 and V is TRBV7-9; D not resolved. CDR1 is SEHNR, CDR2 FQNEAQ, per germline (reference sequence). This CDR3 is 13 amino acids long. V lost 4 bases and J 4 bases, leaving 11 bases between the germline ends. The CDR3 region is CASSSGDSYEQYF. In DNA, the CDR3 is TGTGCCAGCAGCTCCGGCGATTCTTACGAGCAGTACTTC.

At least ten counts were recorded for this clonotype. The CDR3 here is CASSKHQNTEAFF. The CDR3 coding sequence is TGTGCCAGCAGTAAGCACCAGAACACTGAAGCTTTCTTT. The chain uses TRBV12-3 or TRBV12-4 and TRBJ1-1; D is uncertain. V dropped 5 bases and J dropped 1 base, with 8 bases sitting between them. The CDR3 contains 13 residues.